The present T cell receptor (beta chain) was sequenced within a study of molecular identifiers for immune sequencing clone quantification. The sorting of naive CD8 T cells used the CD8+CD4-CCR7+CD45RA+ phenotype. V trimming: 5 bases; J trimming: 6 bases; junction bases outside the gene matches: 11. This CDR3 is 15 amino acids long. In germline, CDR1 is SEHNR, CDR2 FQNEAQ (reference sequence). Preparation of the bulk TCR libraries relied on previously described methods and listed TCR primers. MiXCR was run by TCRdb on the PCR reads, yielding one entry per CDR3 protein. The table lists approximately 90,000 distinct CDR3 sequences, around 20% of them singletons. Study-wide findings and caveats: Clonotypes topping 20 RNA copies carried over 97% of effector molecules but under 1% of naive ones.

A single count supports this clonotype. What it binds is unknown. A much more abundant neighbour one base away suggests this may be a read error. The TCR comes from a human donor in good health. Some libraries in this study had Jurkat cell RNA spiked in. The sequenced sample was naive CD8+ T cells from blood, with Jurkat cell RNA spiked in. Subset of the sample: FACS-sorted CD8+CD4-CCR7+CD45RA+ naive T cells. The genes are TRBV7-9 and TRBJ2-7; 9 positions agree with TRBD2. CDR3 residues: CASSPRAGGNREQYF. The CDR3 coding sequence is TGTGCCAGCAGCCCTCGGGCGGGAGGGAATCGCGAGCAGTACTTC.